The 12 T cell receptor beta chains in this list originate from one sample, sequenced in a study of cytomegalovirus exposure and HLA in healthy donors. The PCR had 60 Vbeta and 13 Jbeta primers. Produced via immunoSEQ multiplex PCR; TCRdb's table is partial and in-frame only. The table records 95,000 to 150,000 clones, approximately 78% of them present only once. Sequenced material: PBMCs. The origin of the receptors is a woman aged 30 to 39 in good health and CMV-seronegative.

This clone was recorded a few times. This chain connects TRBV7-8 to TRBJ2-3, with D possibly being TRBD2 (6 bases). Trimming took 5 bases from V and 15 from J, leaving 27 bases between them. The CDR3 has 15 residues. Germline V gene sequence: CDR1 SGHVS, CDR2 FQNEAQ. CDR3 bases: TGTGCCAGCAGCCCCGGCGTTCTATGGGGGGTCGAAATCTATTTT. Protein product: CASSPGVLWGVEIYF.

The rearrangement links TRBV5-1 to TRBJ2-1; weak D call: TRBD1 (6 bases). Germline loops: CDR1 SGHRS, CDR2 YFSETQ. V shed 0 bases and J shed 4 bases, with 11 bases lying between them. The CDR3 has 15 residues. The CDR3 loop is CASSLEVGGYNEQFF. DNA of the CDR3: TGCGCCAGCAGCTTGGAGGTAGGGGGTTACAATGAGCAGTTCTTC.

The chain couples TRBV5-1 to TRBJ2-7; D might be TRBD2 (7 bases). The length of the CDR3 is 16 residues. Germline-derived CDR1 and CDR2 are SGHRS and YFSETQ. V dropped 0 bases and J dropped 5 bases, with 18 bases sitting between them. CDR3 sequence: CASSLVGGGGSHEQYF. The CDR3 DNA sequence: TGCGCCAGCAGCTTGGTAGGAGGGGGAGGGTCCCACGAGCAGTACTTC.

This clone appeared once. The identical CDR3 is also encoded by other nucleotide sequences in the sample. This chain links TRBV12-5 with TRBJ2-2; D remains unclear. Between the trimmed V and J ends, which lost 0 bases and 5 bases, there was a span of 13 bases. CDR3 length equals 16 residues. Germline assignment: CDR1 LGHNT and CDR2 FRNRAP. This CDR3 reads CASGLVVESLTGELFF. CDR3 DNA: TGTGCTAGTGGTTTGGTAGTGGAGTCGTTAACCGGGGAGCTGTTTTTT.

The CDR3 reads CASSLRGGLSNQPQHF. CDR3 sequence (DNA): TGTGCCAGTAGTCTCCGGGGAGGGCTTAGCAATCAGCCCCAGCATTTT. V usage is TRBV19 and J usage is TRBJ1-5; the D is unclear. In germline, CDR1 is LNHDA, CDR2 SQIVND (reference sequence). CDR3 length equals 16 residues. V shed 5 bases and J shed 0 bases, with 14 bases lying between them.

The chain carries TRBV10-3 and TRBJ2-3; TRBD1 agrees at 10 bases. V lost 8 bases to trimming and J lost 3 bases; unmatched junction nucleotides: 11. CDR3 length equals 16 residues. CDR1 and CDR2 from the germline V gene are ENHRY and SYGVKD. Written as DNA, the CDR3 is TGTGCCATCGGTCCTCCTAGGACAGGGGGTACAGATACGCAGTATTTT. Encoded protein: CAIGPPRTGGTDTQYF.

The CDR3 DNA sequence: TGTGCCAGCAGCGTAGGGGACAGGGTAACTAATGAAAAACTGTTTTTT. Its protein product is CASSVGDRVTNEKLFF. The rearrangement uses TRBV9 and TRBJ1-4; 9 nucleotides agree with TRBD1. The germline CDR1 and CDR2 sequences are SGDLS and YYNGEE. Unmatched junction bases numbered 1, after V lost 0 bases and J lost 1 base. The CDR3 extends over 16 amino acids.

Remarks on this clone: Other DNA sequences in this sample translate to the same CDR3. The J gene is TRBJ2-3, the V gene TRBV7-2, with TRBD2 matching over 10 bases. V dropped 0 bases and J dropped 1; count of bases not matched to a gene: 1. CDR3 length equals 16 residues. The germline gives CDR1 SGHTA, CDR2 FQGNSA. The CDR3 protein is CASSLALAGGTDTQYF. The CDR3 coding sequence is TGTGCCAGCAGCTTAGCGCTAGCGGGAGGCACAGATACGCAGTATTTT.

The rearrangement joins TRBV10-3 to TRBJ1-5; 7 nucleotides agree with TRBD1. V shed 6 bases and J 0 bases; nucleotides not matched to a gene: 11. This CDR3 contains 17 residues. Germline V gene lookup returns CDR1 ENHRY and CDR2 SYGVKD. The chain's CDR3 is CAISSSQGDDSNQPQHF. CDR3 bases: TGTGCCATCAGCTCAAGCCAGGGGGACGATAGCAATCAGCCCCAGCATTTT.

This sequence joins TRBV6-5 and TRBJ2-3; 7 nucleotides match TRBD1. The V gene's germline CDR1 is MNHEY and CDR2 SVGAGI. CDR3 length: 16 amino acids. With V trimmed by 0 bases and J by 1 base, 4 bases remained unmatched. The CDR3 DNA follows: TGTGCCAGCAGTTACTCTAGGGGGCATGGCACAGATACGCAGTATTTT. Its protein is CASSYSRGHGTDTQYF.

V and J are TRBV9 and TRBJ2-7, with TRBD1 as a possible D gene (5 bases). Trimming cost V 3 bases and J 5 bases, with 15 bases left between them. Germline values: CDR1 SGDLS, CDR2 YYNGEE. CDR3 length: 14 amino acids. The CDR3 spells CASSAGQNRDEQYF. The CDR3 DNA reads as TGTGCCAGCAGCGCAGGACAAAACCGTGACGAGCAGTACTTC.

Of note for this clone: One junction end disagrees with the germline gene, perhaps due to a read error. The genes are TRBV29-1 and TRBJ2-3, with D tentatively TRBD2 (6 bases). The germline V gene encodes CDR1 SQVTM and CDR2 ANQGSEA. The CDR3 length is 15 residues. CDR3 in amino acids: CSVEGDLSSTDTQYF. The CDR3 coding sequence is TGCAGCGTAGAAGGGGACTTATCTAGCACAGATACGCAGTATTTT.